This T cell receptor (beta chain) was found in a study of breast tumors, draining lymph nodes, adjacent tissues. TCRdb re-derived calls from the multiplex PCR reads in MiXCR, one entry per CDR3 protein. The table records around 290,000 distinct CDR3 sequences, 30% of them present only once. CDR1 and CDR2 (germline): SNHLY, FYNNEI. CDR3 size: 18 residues. Breast cancer patients provided tissue from their axillary draining lymph nodes. The sample was axillary lymph node tissue. This clonotype was sampled from a female donor with breast cancer. Some clones in this sample may be carry-over from other donors' samples. This rearrangement joins TRBV2 to TRBJ2-2, with TRBD2 matching 11 bases. Here the CDR3 reads CSPGPPGLAEPGAGELFF. The DNA for the CDR3 is TGTTCCCCGGGCCCCCCGGGACTAGCGGAACCCGGGGCCGGGGAGCTGTTTTTT.